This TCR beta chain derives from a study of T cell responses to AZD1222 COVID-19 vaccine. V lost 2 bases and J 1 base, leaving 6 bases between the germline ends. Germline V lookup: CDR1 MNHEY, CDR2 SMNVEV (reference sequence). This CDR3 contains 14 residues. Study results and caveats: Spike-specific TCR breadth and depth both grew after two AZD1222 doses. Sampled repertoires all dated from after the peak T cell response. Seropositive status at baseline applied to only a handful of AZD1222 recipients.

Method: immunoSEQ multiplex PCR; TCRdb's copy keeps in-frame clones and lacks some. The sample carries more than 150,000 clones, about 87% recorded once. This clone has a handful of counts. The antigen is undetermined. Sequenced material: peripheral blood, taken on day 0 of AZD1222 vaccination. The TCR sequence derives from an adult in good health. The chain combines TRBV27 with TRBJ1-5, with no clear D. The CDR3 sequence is CASSLIGSNQPQHF. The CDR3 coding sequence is TGTGCCAGCAGTTTAATAGGGAGCAATCAGCCCCAGCATTTT.